The entry that follows covers one TCR beta chain sequence. What it binds is not known. TCRdb's table, derived via immunoSEQ multiplex PCR, lists solely in-frame clones and lacks some. The data contain 150,000 to 250,000 clones, over 60% of them singletons. This specimen comes from a study of cytotoxic CD8 clonotypes in ibrutinib-treated CLL. Study at large: Mean yields were nearly 260,000 productive templates and over 85,000 productive rearrangements per sample. General study findings and limits: Baseline levels of clonality went above those of age-matched healthy donors and moved with circulating CD8+ T-cell counts. Contraction or stability on treatment was seen for public clonotypes, which were uncommon.

The TCR beta libraries used 2 to 2.5 micrograms of genomic DNA that came from cryopreserved PBMCs. Germline V lookup: CDR1 MNHEY, CDR2 SMNVEV (reference sequence). V was trimmed by 5 bases and J by 2 bases, leaving 13 bases between them. This CDR3 is 15 amino acids long. The clonotype was recovered from a human donor with chronic lymphocytic leukemia. V is TRBV27 and J is TRBJ1-5, with TRBD1 as a possible D gene (6 bases). The material sequenced was PBMCs, taken after 24 months of ibrutinib treatment. The CDR3 bases are TGTGCCAGCAGTCGCGGGGGGGGCGGCAATCAGCCCCAGCATTTT. Translation gives CASSRGGGGNQPQHF.